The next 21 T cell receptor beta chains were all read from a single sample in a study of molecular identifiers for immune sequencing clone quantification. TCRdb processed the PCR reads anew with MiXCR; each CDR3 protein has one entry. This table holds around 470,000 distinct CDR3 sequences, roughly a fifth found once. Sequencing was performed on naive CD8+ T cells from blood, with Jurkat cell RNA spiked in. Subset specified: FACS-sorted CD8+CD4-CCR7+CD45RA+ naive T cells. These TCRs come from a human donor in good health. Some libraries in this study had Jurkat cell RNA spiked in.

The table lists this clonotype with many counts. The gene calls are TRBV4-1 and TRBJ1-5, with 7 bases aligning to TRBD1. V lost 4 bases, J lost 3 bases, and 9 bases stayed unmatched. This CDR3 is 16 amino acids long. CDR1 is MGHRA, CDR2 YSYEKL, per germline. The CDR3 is CASSRGTALDNQPQHF. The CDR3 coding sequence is TGCGCCAGCAGCCGCGGGACAGCCCTCGACAATCAGCCCCAGCATTTT.

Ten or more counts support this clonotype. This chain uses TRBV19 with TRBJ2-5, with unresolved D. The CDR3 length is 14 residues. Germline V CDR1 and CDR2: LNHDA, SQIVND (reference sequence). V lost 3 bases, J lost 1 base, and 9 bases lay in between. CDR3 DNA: TGTGCCAGTAGTATCCCCGGAGCCCAAGAGACCCAGTACTTC. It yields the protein CASSIPGAQETQYF.

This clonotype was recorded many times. The CDR3 coding sequence is TGTGCCAGCAGCTTAGTATTCACGAATCAGCCCCAGCATTTT. Amino acid sequence: CASSLVFTNQPQHF. The chain is built from TRBV7-2 and TRBJ1-5; D unclear. V lost 1 base to trimming and J lost 4 bases, with 8 bases between them. Germline V lookup: CDR1 SGHTA, CDR2 FQGNSA. The CDR3 is made up of 14 amino acids.

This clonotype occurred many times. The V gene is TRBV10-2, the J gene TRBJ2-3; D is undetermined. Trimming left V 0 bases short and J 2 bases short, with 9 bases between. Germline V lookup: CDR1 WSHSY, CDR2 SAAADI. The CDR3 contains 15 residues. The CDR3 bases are TGCGCCAGCAGTGAGTCGGGCGGAATCACAGATACGCAGTATTTT. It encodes CASSESGGITDTQYF.

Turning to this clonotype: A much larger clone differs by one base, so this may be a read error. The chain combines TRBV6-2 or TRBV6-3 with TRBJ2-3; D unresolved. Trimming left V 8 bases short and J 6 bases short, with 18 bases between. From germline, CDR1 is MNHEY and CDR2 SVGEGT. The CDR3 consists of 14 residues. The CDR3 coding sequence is TGTGCCAGCGGTTTTGCAATGTTTGACGATACGCAGTATTTT. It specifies CASGFAMFDDTQYF.

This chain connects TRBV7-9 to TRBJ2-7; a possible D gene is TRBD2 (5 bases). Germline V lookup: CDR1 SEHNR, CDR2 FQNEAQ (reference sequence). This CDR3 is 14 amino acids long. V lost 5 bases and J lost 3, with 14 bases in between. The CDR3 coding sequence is TGTGCCAGCAGCCCCCGGGATCCAAACTACGAGCAGTACTTC. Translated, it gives CASSPRDPNYEQYF.

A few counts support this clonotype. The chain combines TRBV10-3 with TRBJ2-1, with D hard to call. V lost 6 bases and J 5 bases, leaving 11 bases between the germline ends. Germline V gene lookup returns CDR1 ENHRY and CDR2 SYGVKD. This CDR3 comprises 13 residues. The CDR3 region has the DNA TGTGCCATCAGGGCGGTAGGGAACAATGAGCAGTTCTTC. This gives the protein CAIRAVGNNEQFF.

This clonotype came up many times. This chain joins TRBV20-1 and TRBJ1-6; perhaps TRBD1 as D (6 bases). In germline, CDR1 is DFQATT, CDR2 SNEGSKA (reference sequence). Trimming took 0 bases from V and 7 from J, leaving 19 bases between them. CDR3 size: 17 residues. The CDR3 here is CSARDPGWQGTNSPLHF. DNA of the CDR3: TGCAGTGCTAGAGACCCCGGTTGGCAGGGGACAAATTCACCCCTCCACTTT.

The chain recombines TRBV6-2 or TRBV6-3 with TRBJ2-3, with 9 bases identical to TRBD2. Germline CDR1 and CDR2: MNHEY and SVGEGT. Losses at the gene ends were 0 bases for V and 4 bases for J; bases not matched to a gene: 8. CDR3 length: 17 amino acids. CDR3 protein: CASSYSGGGGAPDTQYF. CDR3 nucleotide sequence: TGTGCCAGCAGTTACTCGGGCGGCGGGGGGGCCCCAGATACGCAGTATTTT.

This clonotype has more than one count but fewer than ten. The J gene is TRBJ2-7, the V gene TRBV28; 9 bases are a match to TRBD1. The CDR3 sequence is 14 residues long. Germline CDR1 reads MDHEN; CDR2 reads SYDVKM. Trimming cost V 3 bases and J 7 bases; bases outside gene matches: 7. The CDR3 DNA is TGTGCCAGCAGTTTCGGACAGGGGTTGAGGGAGCAGTACTTC. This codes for CASSFGQGLREQYF.

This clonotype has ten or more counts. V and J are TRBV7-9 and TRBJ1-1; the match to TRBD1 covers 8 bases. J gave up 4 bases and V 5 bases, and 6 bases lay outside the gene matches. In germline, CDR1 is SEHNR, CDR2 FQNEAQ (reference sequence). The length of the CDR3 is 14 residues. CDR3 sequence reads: CASSARQGSTEAFF. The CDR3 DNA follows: TGTGCCAGCAGCGCCCGACAGGGGTCCACTGAAGCTTTCTTT.

Here the CDR3 DNA reads TGCGCCAGCAGCCAACTACCGGGACAGGGAGGTACGCAGTATTTT. It yields the protein CASSQLPGQGGTQYF. V gene TRBV4-1 combines with J gene TRBJ2-3; 9 bases map to TRBD1. This CDR3 region has 15 residues. The germline gives CDR1 MGHRA, CDR2 YSYEKL. V trimming: 2 bases; J trimming: 8 bases; junction bases outside the gene matches: 8.

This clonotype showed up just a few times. CDR3 nucleotides: TGTGCCAGCAGTTGGACTAGCGGGAGGCTTTACACAGATACGCAGTATTTT. Translation gives CASSWTSGRLYTDTQYF. The genes are TRBV11-1 and TRBJ2-3; 14 bases match TRBD2. Germline lookup yields CDR1 SGHAT and CDR2 FQDESV (reference sequence). The V and J ends lost 6 bases and 2 bases, in that order; junction bases with no gene match: 7. The CDR3 sequence is 17 residues long.

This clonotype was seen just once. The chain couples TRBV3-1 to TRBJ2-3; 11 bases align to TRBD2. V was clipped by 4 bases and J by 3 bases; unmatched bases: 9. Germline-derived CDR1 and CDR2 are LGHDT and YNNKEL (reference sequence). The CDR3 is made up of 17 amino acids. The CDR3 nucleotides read TGTGCCAGCAGCCCTGGGGTCCGGACTAGCGGGACAGATACGCAGTATTTT. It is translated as CASSPGVRTSGTDTQYF.

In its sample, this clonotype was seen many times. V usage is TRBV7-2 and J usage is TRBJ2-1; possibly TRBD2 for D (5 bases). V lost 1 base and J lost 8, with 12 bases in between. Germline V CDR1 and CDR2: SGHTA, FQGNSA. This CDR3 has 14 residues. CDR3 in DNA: TGTGCCAGCAGCTTAGAACTAGGGTTGGATGAGCAGTTCTTC. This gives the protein CASSLELGLDEQFF.

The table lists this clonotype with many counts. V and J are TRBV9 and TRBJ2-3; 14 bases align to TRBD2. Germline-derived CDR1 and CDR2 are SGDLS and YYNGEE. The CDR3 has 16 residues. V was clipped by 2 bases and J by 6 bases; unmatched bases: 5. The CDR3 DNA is TGTGCCAGCAGCGTGCGACTAGCGGGAGGGCCGGATACGCAGTATTTT. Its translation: CASSVRLAGGPDTQYF. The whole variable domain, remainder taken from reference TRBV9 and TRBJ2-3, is DSGVTQTPKHLITATGQRVTLRCSPRSGDLSVYWYQQSLDQGLQFLIQYYNGEERAKGNILERFSAQQFPDLHSELNLSSLELGDSALYFCASSVRLAGGPDTQYFGPGTRLTVL.

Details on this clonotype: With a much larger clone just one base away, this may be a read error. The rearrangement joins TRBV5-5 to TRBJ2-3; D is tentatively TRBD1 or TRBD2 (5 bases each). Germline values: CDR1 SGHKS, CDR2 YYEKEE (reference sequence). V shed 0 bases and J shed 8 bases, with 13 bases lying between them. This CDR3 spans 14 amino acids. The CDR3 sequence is CASSLGVGEGTQYF. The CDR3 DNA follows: TGTGCCAGCAGCTTGGGAGTGGGGGAAGGTACGCAGTATTTT.

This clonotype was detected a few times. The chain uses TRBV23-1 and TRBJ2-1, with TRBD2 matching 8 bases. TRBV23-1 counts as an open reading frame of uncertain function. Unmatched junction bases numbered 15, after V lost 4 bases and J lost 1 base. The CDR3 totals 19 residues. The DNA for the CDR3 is TGCGCCAGCAGTCGTATCCTCTATCGGACTAGCAGTTCCTACAATGAGCAGTTCTTC. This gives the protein CASSRILYRTSSSYNEQFF.

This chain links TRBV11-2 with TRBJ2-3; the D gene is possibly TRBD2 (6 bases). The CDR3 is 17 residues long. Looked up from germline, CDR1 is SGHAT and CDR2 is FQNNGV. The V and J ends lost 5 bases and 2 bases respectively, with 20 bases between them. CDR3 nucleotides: TGTGCCAGCAGCGCATATCTAGGAGGGTCTGCCACAGATACGCAGTATTTT. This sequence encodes CASSAYLGGSATDTQYF.

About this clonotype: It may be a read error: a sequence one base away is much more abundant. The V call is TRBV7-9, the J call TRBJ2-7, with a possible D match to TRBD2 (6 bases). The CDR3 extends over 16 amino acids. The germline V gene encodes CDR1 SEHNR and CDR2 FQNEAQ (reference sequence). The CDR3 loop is CAGSPRRGKGGDEQYF. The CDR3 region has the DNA TGTGCCGGCAGCCCTCGGCGAGGGAAAGGCGGGGACGAGCAGTACTTC.

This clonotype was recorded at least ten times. CDR3 in amino acids: CASSQSPGEQYF. Written as DNA, the CDR3 is TGCGCCAGCAGCCAATCCCCGGGGGAGCAGTACTTC. The V gene is TRBV5-1, the J gene TRBJ2-7, with a possible D match to TRBD2 (5 bases). The V end lost 4 bases, the J end lost 7 bases, and 12 bases lay between the germline ends. CDR1 SGHRS and CDR2 YFSETQ come from the germline V gene. The CDR3 covers 12 residues. Full variable domain (outside the CDR3, taken from reference TRBV5-1 and TRBJ2-7): KAGVTQTPRYLIKTRGQQVTLSCSPISGHRSVSWYQQTPGQGLQFLFEYFSETQRNKGNFPGRFSGRQFSNSRSEMNVSTLELGDSALYLCASSQSPGEQYFGPGTRLTVT.